The 5 T cell receptor beta chains below all came from one sample that was sequenced in a study of T cells in localized non-small cell lung cancer. Here immunoSEQ multiplex PCR was the method, and the copy in TCRdb shows in-frame clones only, minus some. The sample lists about 36,000 clones; approximately 88% were seen once. Source: peripheral blood, taken before any cancer treatment. The receptors were gathered from a woman aged 40-69 years with stage I lung adenocarcinoma.

The chain has TRBV7-3 and TRBJ2-5; D may be TRBD1 or TRBD2 (5 bases each). The V gene's germline CDR1 is SGHTA and CDR2 FQGTGA. The CDR3 loop spans 15 amino acids. Trimming cost V 1 base and J 1 base, with 10 bases left between them. The DNA for the CDR3 is TGTGCCAGCAGCTTAAACGGGGCCACCCAAGAGACCCAGTACTTC. Its protein product is CASSLNGATQETQYF.

V is TRBV19 and J is TRBJ1-5; D possibly corresponds to TRBD1 (6 bases). Germline V CDR1 and CDR2: LNHDA, SQIVND (reference sequence). CDR3 size: 13 residues. Between the trimmed V and J ends, which lost 5 bases and 6 bases, there was a span of 11 bases. This CDR3 is CASSDTGIQPQHF. CDR3 DNA: TGTGCCAGTAGTGACACAGGGATTCAGCCCCAGCATTTT.

The chain uses TRBV5-1 and TRBJ2-3; 10 bases agree with TRBD1. J was trimmed by 5 bases and V by 6 bases; bases with no gene match: 6. Germline V gene data show CDR1 as SGHRS and CDR2 as YFSETQ. The CDR3 covers 14 residues. The CDR3 DNA sequence: TGCGCCAGCACCCTCGGACAGGGGGGAGATACGCAGTATTTT. Amino acid sequence: CASTLGQGGDTQYF. The full variable domain, with the rest looked up from reference TRBV5-1 and TRBJ2-3, is KAGVTQTPRYLIKTRGQQVTLSCSPISGHRSVSWYQQTPGQGLQFLFEYFSETQRNKGNFPGRFSGRQFSNSRSEMNVSTLELGDSALYLCASTLGQGGDTQYFGPGTRLTVL.

The rearrangement links TRBV19 to TRBJ1-2, with D possibly TRBD1 on 6 matching bases. The germline CDR1 and CDR2 sequences are LNHDA and SQIVND (reference sequence). This CDR3 has 15 residues. Trimming cost V 3 bases and J 3 bases, with 14 bases left between them. The CDR3 DNA follows: TGTGCCAGTAGTATGGGAACAGGGCTCCACTATGGCTACACCTTC. Its protein is CASSMGTGLHYGYTF.

The J gene is TRBJ2-7, the V gene TRBV28; D is perhaps TRBD2 (5 bases). Looked up from germline, CDR1 is MDHEN and CDR2 is SYDVKM. The V and J ends lost 6 bases and 3 bases respectively, with 12 bases between them. The CDR3 spans 13 residues. CDR3 coding DNA: TGTGCCAGCAGGGCTAGCCCCAGCTACGAGCAGTACTTC. Translating gives CASRASPSYEQYF.